This entry features one T cell receptor beta chain sequence. Its target is not known. The data were produced by immunoSEQ multiplex PCR, yet TCRdb's version contains in-frame clones alone and is incomplete. The repertoire consists of 250,000 or so clones, with nearly 90% occurring once and the leading ten covering 0.35% to 0.4%. These data are taken from a study of cytomegalovirus exposure and HLA in healthy donors. Study background: The approximately 670 first-cohort repertoires and the 95 to 150 validation repertoires shared the same platform, a later analysis reported. Notes on the study in general: Despite most TCR sequences being rare, some public TCRs occurred in many donors. Reportedly, cytomegalovirus status was diagnosed with high sensitivity and specificity.

This CDR3 has 15 amino acids. V trimming: 4 bases; J trimming: 0 bases; junction bases outside the gene matches: 0. In germline, CDR1 is SNHLY, CDR2 FYNNEI. This rearrangement joins TRBV2 to TRBJ2-2; 9 positions match TRBD2. The sample comprised PBMCs. This receptor was taken from a woman in her late teens or twenties in good health and CMV-seronegative. CDR3 in amino acids: CASSVAGANTGELFF. In nucleotides, the CDR3 is TGTGCCAGCAGTGTAGCGGGAGCGAACACCGGGGAGCTGTTTTTT.